The 5 T cell receptor beta chains below all came from one sample that was sequenced in a study of OX40 agonist ivuxolimab in advanced cancers. The data were produced by immunoSEQ multiplex PCR, yet TCRdb's version contains in-frame clones alone and is incomplete. The sample holds over 25,000 clones, 65% to 90% seen once. This sample comprised CD4+ or CD8+ T cells sorted from blood, obtained in a trial of the OX40 agonist ivuxolimab. The receptors shown here come from an adult with an advanced solid tumor such as melanoma, head and neck, liver or kidney cancer.

The V gene is TRBV7-3, the J gene TRBJ2-3; D remains unclear. The germline V gene has CDR1 SGHTA and CDR2 FQGTGA. The CDR3 totals 15 residues. Trimming cost V 5 bases and J 4 bases, with 16 bases left between them. The CDR3 reads CASSLSASRADTQYF. DNA for the CDR3: TGTGCCAGCAGCCTCTCGGCCAGTAGGGCAGATACGCAGTATTTT.

The J gene is TRBJ1-1, the V gene TRBV27; D perhaps matches TRBD1 (5 bases). The CDR3 has 16 residues. Trimming left V 6 bases short and J 1 base short, with 18 bases between. Germline values: CDR1 MNHEY, CDR2 SMNVEV (reference sequence). CDR3 coding DNA: TGTGCCAGCAGCCCTGTTGACAGTTTAGGGAACACTGAAGCTTTCTTT. It translates to CASSPVDSLGNTEAFF.

The rearrangement links TRBV7-8 to TRBJ2-2; the D gene is possibly TRBD1 (5 bases). The CDR3 extends over 16 amino acids. Germline CDR1 reads SGHVS; CDR2 reads FQNEAQ. V shed 2 bases and J shed 0 bases, with 10 bases lying between them. DNA of the CDR3: TGTGCCAGCAGCTTAACTTTAGGGGCGAACACCGGGGAGCTGTTTTTT. Its translation is CASSLTLGANTGELFF.

This clone was picked up one time. J is TRBJ2-1 and V is TRBV7-3; 7 nucleotides agree with TRBD2. Germline CDR1 is SGHTA and CDR2 is FQGTGA. This CDR3 spans 15 amino acids. The junction had 6 bases not matched to a gene; V was cut back by 2 bases and J by 5 bases. The CDR3 reads CASSLSLAHNNEQFF. In nucleotides, the CDR3 is TGTGCCAGCAGCTTATCACTAGCGCATAACAATGAGCAGTTCTTC.

The genes are TRBV27 and TRBJ2-7; D ambiguous. CDR3 length: 9 residues. The germline V and J ends were trimmed by 8 bases and 5 bases, with 4 bases remaining between them. Germline lookup yields CDR1 MNHEY and CDR2 SMNVEV (reference sequence). CDR3 sequence reads: CASGDEQYF. The DNA of the CDR3 is TGTGCCAGCGGGGACGAGCAGTACTTC.